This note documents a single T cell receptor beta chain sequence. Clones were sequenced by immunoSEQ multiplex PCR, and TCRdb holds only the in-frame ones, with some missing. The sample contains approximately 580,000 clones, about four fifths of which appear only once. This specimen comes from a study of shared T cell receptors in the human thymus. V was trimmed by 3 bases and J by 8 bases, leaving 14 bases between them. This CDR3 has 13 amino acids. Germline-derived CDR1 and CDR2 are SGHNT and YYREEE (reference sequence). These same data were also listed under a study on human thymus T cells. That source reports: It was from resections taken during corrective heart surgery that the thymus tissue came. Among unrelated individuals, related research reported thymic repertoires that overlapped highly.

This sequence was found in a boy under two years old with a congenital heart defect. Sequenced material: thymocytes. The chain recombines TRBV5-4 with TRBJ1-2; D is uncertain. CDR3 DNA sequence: TGTGCCAGCAGCTCTAACTTGGCGGGGGGCTACACCTTC. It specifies CASSSNLAGGYTF.